The clone carrying this T cell receptor (beta chain) showed up just a few times. Its target is not known. V lost 1 base and J 6 bases, leaving 9 bases between the germline ends. CDR1 KGHDR and CDR2 SFDVKD come from the germline V gene. This CDR3 comprises 14 residues. This entry is derived from a study of response to subunit inactivated influenza vaccine. Overall study findings and caveats: Authors suggested seasonal influenza vaccinations each recruit few new T cells.

TCRdb recomputed calls from the RT-PCR reads with MiXCR, one row per CDR3 protein. The sample lists some 570,000 distinct CDR3 sequences; over 9% were seen once. The same data also went into a second study, on T cells expressing NK-cell markers. Per that paper: Synthesis of TCR beta cDNA relied on 5'RACE template switching carrying UMIs. HCMV serostatus: most of the eight sequenced donors positive, one negative. A range of roughly 1.0-8% of CD8+ T cells consisted of dominant NKG2C+ clonotypes in 6 or 7 donors. A handful of donors showed these clonotypes also leading the CD3+CD56-NKG2C+ fraction.

The chain has TRBV24-1 and TRBJ2-1; D gene unclear. The input for sequencing was PBMCs from blood, taken on the day of vaccination. The receptor was derived from a man between 50 and 59 years old who received an inactivated influenza vaccine. The CDR3 is CATSDFPRGNEQFF. CDR3 nucleotide sequence: TGTGCCACCAGTGATTTTCCCAGAGGCAATGAGCAGTTCTTC.